The 20 T cell receptor beta chains presented below share a single source sample, sequenced in a study of chemoradiotherapy in HPV16-positive cancers. The assay was immunoSEQ multiplex PCR, and TCRdb's table has in-frame clones only and misses some. The sample records 20,000 to 25,000 clones, roughly 90% being singletons. The sample consisted of blood, taken from a patient who underwent chemoradiotherapy. The receptors were gathered from a human donor with HPV-associated anogenital cancer.

The V call is TRBV30, the J call TRBJ1-4, with 7 bases that match TRBD1. Trimming at V came to 0 bases and at J to 8 bases, leaving 3 bases not matched to a gene. Germline V gene lookup returns CDR1 GTSNPN and CDR2 SVGIG (reference sequence). The CDR3 contains 13 residues. CDR3 DNA sequence: TGTGCCTGGAGTGTACAGGGGAACGAAAAACTGTTTTTT. This sequence encodes CAWSVQGNEKLFF.

This clone has a single count. The rearrangement joins TRBV28 to TRBJ1-1, with D perhaps matching TRBD1 (5 bases). Germline lookup yields CDR1 MDHEN and CDR2 SYDVKM. The CDR3 sequence is 16 residues long. The ends were cut back, 6 bases at V and 1 base at J, with 18 bases in the middle. The CDR3 sequence is CASSPVRGTGNTEAFF. The DNA of the CDR3 is TGTGCCAGCAGCCCTGTCCGGGGAACAGGGAACACTGAAGCTTTCTTT.

J is TRBJ2-2 and V is TRBV5-5; 13 bases map to TRBD2. Germline V gives CDR1 SGHKS, CDR2 YYEKEE (reference sequence). The junction had 8 bases not matched to a gene; V was cut back by 4 bases and J by 5 bases. This CDR3 has 17 residues. The CDR3 DNA sequence: TGTGCCAGCAGCGACACTAGCGGGGGGGCCTTAACCGGGGAGCTGTTTTTT. Amino acids: CASSDTSGGALTGELFF.

The rearrangement joins TRBV12-5 to TRBJ1-2, with 10 bases lining up with TRBD1. The CDR3 is 13 residues long. Germline values: CDR1 LGHNT, CDR2 FRNRAP. The junction had 2 bases not matched to a gene; V was cut back by 1 base and J by 9 bases. CDR3 DNA sequence: TGTGCTAGTGGTTTGGGGACAGGGGGAAGCTACACCTTC. Amino acid sequence: CASGLGTGGSYTF.

The genes are TRBV27 and TRBJ2-1; 16 nucleotides match TRBD2. The CDR3 is 20 amino acids. CDR1 MNHEY and CDR2 SMNVEV come from the germline V gene (reference sequence). With 5 bases clipped from V and 9 bases from J, the junction kept 19 bases outside the gene matches. The CDR3 region is CASSILTGLAGGYVVGEQFF. In nucleotides, the CDR3 is TGTGCCAGCAGTATCCTAACGGGACTAGCGGGGGGGTATGTAGTTGGTGAGCAGTTCTTC.

The rearrangement links TRBV11-2 to TRBJ2-1, with 7 nucleotides matching TRBD2. V lost 2 bases to trimming and J lost 1 base; unmatched junction nucleotides: 5. The CDR3 runs 16 residues. Germline lookup yields CDR1 SGHAT and CDR2 FQNNGV. The CDR3 DNA is TGTGCCAGCAGCTTACGCTGGGGGGGGTCCTACAATGAGCAGTTCTTC. This translates into CASSLRWGGSYNEQFF.

The genes are TRBV2 and TRBJ2-1, with D uncertain. The germline V gene encodes CDR1 SNHLY and CDR2 FYNNEI. The CDR3 is 12 residues long. Trimming stripped 2 bases from V and 12 bases from J, with 11 bases between. The CDR3 DNA sequence: TGTGCCAGCAGTGAACGCTCTGAGGTGCAGTTCTTC. It specifies CASSERSEVQFF.

This chain joins TRBV5-6 and TRBJ1-2; D not resolved. The CDR3 totals 16 residues. V lost 0 bases to trimming and J lost 0 bases, with 12 bases between them. Germline CDR1 is SGHDT and CDR2 is YYEEEE. The chain's CDR3 is CASSLGQVGANYGYTF. The CDR3 DNA sequence: TGTGCCAGCAGCTTGGGGCAGGTCGGGGCTAACTATGGCTACACCTTC.

This chain links TRBV15 with TRBJ2-7; D perhaps matches TRBD1 (5 bases). There are 15 residues in the CDR3. The germline V gene encodes CDR1 LNHNV and CDR2 YYDKDF (reference sequence). V lost 3 bases to trimming and J lost 0 bases, with 12 bases between them. CDR3 region: CATSRSGSSSYEQYV. The CDR3 coding sequence is TGTGCCACCAGCAGGTCAGGGTCTAGCTCCTACGAGCAGTACGTC.

The chain couples TRBV5-1 to TRBJ1-2, with 7 bases aligning to TRBD1. This CDR3 region has 16 residues. V shed 2 bases, J shed 6 bases, and the junction held 13 bases outside the gene matches. In germline, CDR1 is SGHRS, CDR2 YFSETQ. DNA for the CDR3: TGCGCCAGCAGCTTAAGGACGACAGGGAGAGATCATGGCTACACCTTC. This encodes CASSLRTTGRDHGYTF.

This chain connects TRBV15 to TRBJ2-1; a possible D gene is TRBD1 (6 bases). This CDR3 region has 13 residues. Germline lookup yields CDR1 LNHNV and CDR2 YYDKDF (reference sequence). Deletions cut 4 bases from V and 5 bases from J, with 9 bases between. The CDR3, as DNA: TGTGCCACCAGCACGACAGGTAACAATGAGCAGTTCTTC. Protein: CATSTTGNNEQFF.

The chain joins TRBV27 to TRBJ1-3; D gene uncertain. The germline CDR1 and CDR2 sequences are MNHEY and SMNVEV (reference sequence). The CDR3 runs 13 residues. With 8 bases removed from V and 0 bases from J, the gap between germline ends came to 8 bases. The CDR3 DNA follows: TGTGCCAGCGACGATACCTCTGGAAACACCATATATTTT. Translation: CASDDTSGNTIYF.

This clone showed up just a few times. The chain recombines TRBV5-1 with TRBJ1-1; D is possibly TRBD1 (5 bases). V was trimmed by 5 bases and J by 2 bases, leaving 10 bases between them. Germline lookup yields CDR1 SGHRS and CDR2 YFSETQ. This CDR3 is built from 13 residues. The chain's CDR3 is CASSAGPNTEAFF. The DNA of the CDR3 is TGCGCCAGCAGTGCAGGGCCCAACACTGAAGCTTTCTTT.

The CDR3 DNA is TGTGCCAGCAGAAACGAGGGGGCGACCACTGAAGCTTTCTTT. Translating it yields CASRNEGATTEAFF. The chain couples TRBV5-8 to TRBJ1-1, with TRBD1 matching over 7 bases. Germline V lookup: CDR1 SGHTS, CDR2 YDEGEE. V dropped 5 bases and J dropped 4; count of bases not matched to a gene: 8. This CDR3 is 14 amino acids long.

The genes are TRBV6-1 and TRBJ1-3; D unresolved. CDR3 length: 14 amino acids. Germline lookup yields CDR1 MNHNS and CDR2 SASEGT. Trimming cost V 3 bases and J 0 bases, with 6 bases left between them. CDR3 coding DNA: TGTGCCAGCAGTGACAGGTACTCTGGAAACACCATATATTTT. This gives the protein CASSDRYSGNTIYF.

This chain links TRBV9 with TRBJ2-1; the D gene is possibly TRBD1 (5 bases). Per germline, CDR1 SGDLS and CDR2 YYNGEE. V dropped 4 bases and J dropped 8 bases, with 13 bases sitting between them. The CDR3 is 13 amino acids. CDR3 nucleotides: TGTGCCAGCAGCCTTAGACAGTGGGATGAGCAGTTCTTC. Protein product: CASSLRQWDEQFF.

This chain uses TRBV2 with TRBJ1-5; TRBD1 aligns across 7 bases. J lost 4 bases, V lost 4 bases, and 4 bases had no gene match. The CDR3 is 14 residues long. Germline loops: CDR1 SNHLY, CDR2 FYNNEI. The CDR3 spells CASSAGQSNQPQHF. The CDR3 DNA sequence: TGTGCCAGCAGTGCGGGACAGTCAAATCAGCCCCAGCATTTT.

The chain joins TRBV28 to TRBJ1-1; D might be TRBD1 (5 bases). Germline V lookup: CDR1 MDHEN, CDR2 SYDVKM. The V end was cut by 2 bases, the J end by 2 bases, with 6 bases between. CDR3 length: 13 residues. The CDR3 nucleotides are TGTGCCAGCAGTTTAGGGGGAAACACTGAAGCTTTCTTT. This sequence encodes CASSLGGNTEAFF.

Only one count was recorded for this clone. The V call is TRBV4-2, the J call TRBJ2-1; TRBD1 is a possible D gene (5 bases). There are 14 residues in the CDR3. Germline lookup yields CDR1 LGHNA and CDR2 YNFKEQ. V was cut by 3 bases and J by 6 bases, with 12 bases left in between. The CDR3 sequence is CASSQDDSTNEQFF. For the CDR3, the DNA is TGTGCCAGCAGCCAGGACGACAGTACCAATGAGCAGTTCTTC.

V gene TRBV10-3 combines with J gene TRBJ1-3, with a possible D match to TRBD1 (6 bases). The V end was cut by 6 bases, the J end by 7 bases, with 10 bases between. This CDR3 contains 12 residues. Per germline, CDR1 ENHRY and CDR2 SYGVKD. The CDR3 DNA reads TGTGCCATCAGACAGGGACCTAACACCATATATTTT. This codes for CAIRQGPNTIYF.